The present entry profiles one TCR beta chain with its context. Deletions cut 5 bases from V and 1 base from J, with 6 bases between. The CDR3 has 12 amino acids. Germline CDR1 MDHEN, CDR2 SYDVKM. The data belong to a study of graft-versus-host responses after intestinal transplantation. Study as a whole: Recipients underwent multivisceral, liver-intestinal, or isolated intestinal transplants.

The repertoire was sequenced with immunoSEQ multiplex PCR; TCRdb's copy has only in-frame clones and lacks some. This sample has roughly 9,800 clones, with around nine tenths found just once. The sequence was obtained from a human patient who received an intestinal transplant, so some T cells may come from the graft donor. The source was PBMCs, collected just over 42 days after intestinal transplant. The chain is built from TRBV28 and TRBJ2-7; D gene ambiguous. The CDR3 loop is CASSPWSYEQYF. For the CDR3, the DNA is TGTGCCAGCAGTCCATGGTCCTACGAGCAGTACTTC.